This T cell receptor beta chain is from a study of cytomegalovirus exposure and HLA in healthy donors. The study ran its PCR with 60 Vbeta and 13 Jbeta primers. Sequencing used immunoSEQ multiplex PCR; TCRdb keeps in-frame clones, though not all of them. The sample has roughly 97,000 clones, roughly 80% seen once. The CDR3 has 15 residues. Trimming shortened V by 0 bases and J by 2 bases, and 11 bases separated the two germline ends. Germline-derived CDR1 and CDR2 are LGHNA and YSLEER. This clone has a handful of counts. Its target is not known. General study results and limits: Excluded: some indistinguishable V segments such as TRBV6-2 and TRBV6-3.

Sequencing was carried out using PBMCs. The chain employs TRBV4-3 and TRBJ2-7; TRBD1 might be the D (5 bases). This receptor was obtained from a middle-aged woman in good health and CMV-seronegative. The CDR3 loop is CASSQDLTGPYEQYF. The CDR3 bases are TGCGCCAGCAGCCAAGATCTAACAGGACCCTACGAGCAGTACTTC.